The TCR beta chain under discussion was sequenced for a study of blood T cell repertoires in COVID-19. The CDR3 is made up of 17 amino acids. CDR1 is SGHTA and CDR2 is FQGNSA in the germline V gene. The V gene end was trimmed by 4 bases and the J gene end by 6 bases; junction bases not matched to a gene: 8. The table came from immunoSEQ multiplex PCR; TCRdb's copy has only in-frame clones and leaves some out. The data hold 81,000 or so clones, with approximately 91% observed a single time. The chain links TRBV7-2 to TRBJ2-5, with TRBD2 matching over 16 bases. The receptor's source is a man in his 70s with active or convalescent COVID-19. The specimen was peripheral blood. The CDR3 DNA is TGTGCCAGCAGCTCCGGGACTAGCGGGGGGGCCTCTAAGACCCAGTACTTC. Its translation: CASSSGTSGGASKTQYF.